The 21 T cell receptor beta chains below come from one sample, sequenced in a study of T cells in tuberculosis. As for time point: new active TB diagnosis, blood taken before or within 7 days of starting treatment. Clones were sequenced by immunoSEQ multiplex PCR, and TCRdb holds only the in-frame ones, with some missing. The table records some 31,000 clones, under 95% of them present only once. The sequences come from PBMCs, collected at tuberculosis diagnosis. The receptors were gathered from an adult with tuberculosis.

The rearrangement joins TRBV11-2 to TRBJ2-7, with 7 positions matching TRBD2. The CDR3 runs 14 residues. V dropped 0 bases and J dropped 4; count of bases not matched to a gene: 3. The germline CDR1 and CDR2 sequences are SGHAT and FQNNGV. The CDR3 protein is CASSLEIAGYEQYV. The CDR3 coding sequence is TGTGCCAGCAGCTTAGAGATAGCGGGTTACGAGCAGTACGTC.

This clone was recorded once. The rearrangement uses TRBV30 and TRBJ1-2; no reliable D call. Germline CDR1 and CDR2: GTSNPN and SVGIG (reference sequence). CDR3 length: 13 amino acids. Trimming left V 4 bases short and J 8 bases short, with 17 bases between. The CDR3 nucleotides are TGTGCCTGGATAGGAGGGCAAGGAGGGGGCTACACCTTC. This codes for CAWIGGQGGGYTF.

The chain carries TRBV18 and TRBJ2-5; D is unclear. Per germline, CDR1 KGHSH and CDR2 LQKENI. The CDR3 extends over 13 amino acids. Trimming stripped 4 bases from V and 2 bases from J, with 8 bases between. In DNA, the CDR3 is TGTGCCAGCTCACGGCAGGTACAAGAGACCCAGTACTTC. As protein: CASSRQVQETQYF.

The chain links TRBV15 to TRBJ1-5; TRBD1 aligns across 8 bases. The CDR3 totals 16 residues. With V trimmed by 0 bases and J by 5 bases, 6 bases remained unmatched. Germline V gene sequence: CDR1 LNHNV, CDR2 YYDKDF (reference sequence). CDR3 coding DNA: TGTGCCACCAGCAGAGATCCGGGACAGGCACATCAGCCCCAGCATTTT. This codes for CATSRDPGQAHQPQHF.

This chain uses TRBV4-3 with TRBJ2-2; the D gene is possibly TRBD1 (6 bases). The germline V gene has CDR1 LGHNA and CDR2 YSLEER. CDR3 length: 17 amino acids. V lost 0 bases to trimming and J lost 3 bases, with 14 bases between them. CDR3 sequence reads: CASSQESIRTDTGELFF. Here the CDR3 DNA reads TGCGCCAGCAGCCAAGAATCAATCAGGACAGACACCGGGGAGCTGTTTTTT.

This chain links TRBV5-4 with TRBJ1-1; TRBD1 matches 9 bases. The CDR3 runs to 14 residues. V lost 4 bases and J lost 7; bases outside the gene matches: 8. Germline V gene data show CDR1 as SGHNT and CDR2 as YYREEE (reference sequence). CDR3 protein: CASSEGTGRNEAFF. Here the CDR3 DNA reads TGTGCCAGCAGCGAGGGGACAGGGAGGAATGAAGCTTTCTTT.

The rearrangement links TRBV6-4 to TRBJ2-1, with D hard to call. Trimming pared 3 bases from V and 4 bases from J, leaving 13 bases between. Germline V gene lookup returns CDR1 MRHNA and CDR2 SNTAGT. The CDR3 is 15 residues long. CDR3 in amino acids: CASSETRQSYNEQFF. The CDR3 region has the DNA TGTGCCAGCAGTGAAACACGCCAATCATACAATGAGCAGTTCTTC.

The J gene is TRBJ1-1, the V gene TRBV5-1; D is undetermined. CDR1 is SGHRS, CDR2 YFSETQ, per germline. V lost 4 bases, J lost 5 bases, and 15 bases lay in between. The CDR3 has 14 amino acids. CDR3 protein: CASSPLEKRTEAFF. CDR3 bases: TGCGCCAGCAGCCCCTTGGAAAAGAGGACTGAAGCTTTCTTT.

The rearrangement uses TRBV19 and TRBJ1-2; 10 bases line up with TRBD1. The V segment lost 6 bases and the J segment 2 bases; nucleotides outside the gene matches: 3. The CDR3 loop spans 14 amino acids. Germline CDR1 and CDR2: LNHDA and SQIVND (reference sequence). The CDR3: CASRDRGTNYGYTF. The CDR3 region has the DNA TGTGCCAGTAGGGACAGGGGGACCAACTATGGCTACACCTTC.

The chain has TRBV6-6 and TRBJ2-2; possible D gene TRBD1, 6 bases. V shed 6 bases and J shed 5 bases, with 16 bases lying between them. Germline lookup yields CDR1 MNHNY and CDR2 SVGAGI (reference sequence). The CDR3 is 15 residues long. CDR3 residues: CASSGSHTGTGELFF. As DNA, the CDR3 is TGTGCCAGCAGCGGCTCTCATACAGGGACCGGGGAGCTGTTTTTT.

The chain uses TRBV7-6 and TRBJ2-3, with 8 bases identical to TRBD1. The junction had 16 bases not matched to a gene; V was cut back by 2 bases and J by 6 bases. The CDR3 has 18 residues. CDR1 is SGHVS and CDR2 is FNYEAQ in the germline V gene. The CDR3 sequence: CASSLSGYRGKVLDTQYF. The CDR3 DNA follows: TGTGCCAGCAGCTTAAGTGGTTACAGGGGGAAGGTTTTGGATACGCAGTATTTT.

This chain connects TRBV11-2 to TRBJ1-1; unclear D gene. Germline CDR1 is SGHAT and CDR2 is FQNNGV. Trimming left V 10 bases short and J 2 bases short, with 14 bases between. This CDR3 spans 13 amino acids. The CDR3: CATLAYFNTEAFF. Written as DNA, the CDR3 is TGTGCCACCTTAGCTTATTTTAACACTGAAGCTTTCTTT.

The chain combines TRBV21-1 with TRBJ1-1; the table assigns TRBD1, which was not confirmed against the DNA. TRBV21-1 is given as a pseudogene. This CDR3 has 17 residues. The CDR3 protein is CASSKTIDLGRPPEAFF. CDR3 bases: TGTGCCAGCAGCAAAACCATCGACCTGGGCCGACCGCCTGAAGCTTTCTTT.

The table lists this clone with a few counts. J is TRBJ2-3 and V is TRBV2; 9 positions agree with TRBD2. J was trimmed by 3 bases and V by 7 bases; bases with no gene match: 8. CDR1 is SNHLY and CDR2 is FYNNEI in the germline V gene. This CDR3 has 15 residues. The DNA for the CDR3 is TGTGCCAGCACCGCAGCGGGGGGCGGAACAGATACGCAGTATTTT. Its translation: CASTAAGGGTDTQYF.

The chain is built from TRBV15 and TRBJ2-2, with D perhaps TRBD1 (5 bases). The CDR3 loop spans 14 amino acids. V lost 5 bases to trimming and J lost 2 bases, with 9 bases between them. Germline V CDR1 and CDR2: LNHNV, YYDKDF (reference sequence). CDR3 in DNA: TGTGCCACCAGCTTGACAGTTAACACCGGGGAGCTGTTTTTT. Translated: CATSLTVNTGELFF.

The rearrangement uses TRBV6-1 and TRBJ1-6; 7 nucleotides agree with TRBD1. V was pared by 6 bases and J by 6 bases, with 2 bases of the junction left unmatched. Germline CDR1 and CDR2: MNHNS and SASEGT. The CDR3 consists of 13 residues. The CDR3 DNA sequence: TGTGCCAGCAGGGGACAGTCTAATTCACCCCTCCACTTT. It yields the protein CASRGQSNSPLHF.

The V call is TRBV19, the J call TRBJ1-1, with 9 bases aligning to TRBD1. J lost 0 bases, V lost 5 bases, and 1 base had no gene match. There are 14 residues in the CDR3. Germline lookup yields CDR1 LNHDA and CDR2 SQIVND (reference sequence). The CDR3 bases are TGTGCCAGTAGTCGGGACAGGGTGAACACTGAAGCTTTCTTT. Protein: CASSRDRVNTEAFF.

This chain links TRBV5-5 with TRBJ1-2; no definite D call. This CDR3 comprises 14 residues. Trimming shortened V by 4 bases and J by 3 bases, and 13 bases separated the two germline ends. Per the germline V gene, CDR1 is SGHKS and CDR2 is YYEKEE (reference sequence). This CDR3 is CASSPPAGHYGYTF. CDR3 coding DNA: TGTGCCAGCAGCCCTCCGGCAGGTCACTATGGCTACACCTTC.

The chain couples TRBV9 to TRBJ2-1; D is possibly TRBD1 (5 bases). Germline values: CDR1 SGDLS, CDR2 YYNGEE. This CDR3 is 13 amino acids long. Trimming removed 2 bases at V and 5 bases at J, with 8 bases between. The CDR3 DNA reads TGTGCCAGCAGCGTGGGGCGGAACAATGAGCAGTTCTTC. Translating gives CASSVGRNNEQFF.

Here the CDR3 reads CASREYRDSYEQYF. CDR3 nucleotide sequence: TGTGCCAGCAGAGAATACCGGGACAGCTACGAGCAGTACTTC. The chain has TRBV6-1 and TRBJ2-7, with 7 bases aligning to TRBD1. CDR3 length: 14 residues. Germline CDR1 and CDR2: MNHNS and SASEGT. With 6 bases clipped from V and 3 bases from J, the junction kept 8 bases outside the gene matches.

A single count supports this clone. The chain has TRBV6-5 and TRBJ2-6, with D possibly matching TRBD1 (5 bases). The V gene lost 2 bases and the J gene lost 7 bases, with 6 bases spanning the gap. Per the germline V gene, CDR1 is MNHEY and CDR2 is SVGAGI. CDR3 size: 13 residues. CDR3 in DNA: TGTGCCAGCAGTTACCAGGGCGCCAACGTCCTGACTTTC. Its translation: CASSYQGANVLTF.